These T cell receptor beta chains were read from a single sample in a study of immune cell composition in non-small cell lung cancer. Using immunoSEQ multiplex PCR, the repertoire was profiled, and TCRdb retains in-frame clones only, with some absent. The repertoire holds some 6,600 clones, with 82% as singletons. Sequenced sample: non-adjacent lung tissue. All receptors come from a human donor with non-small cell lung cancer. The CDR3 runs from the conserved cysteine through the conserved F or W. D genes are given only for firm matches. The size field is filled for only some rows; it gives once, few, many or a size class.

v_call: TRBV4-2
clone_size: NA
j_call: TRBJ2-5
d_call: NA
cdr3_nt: TGTGCCAGCAGCCAAGGGGGAGCAGTCGAAGAGACCCAGTACTTC
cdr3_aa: CASSQGGAVEETQYF

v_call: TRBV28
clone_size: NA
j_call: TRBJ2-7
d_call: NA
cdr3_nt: TGTGCCAGCAGGCCGGGGGTCTCCTACGAGCAGTACTTC
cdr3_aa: CASRPGVSYEQYF

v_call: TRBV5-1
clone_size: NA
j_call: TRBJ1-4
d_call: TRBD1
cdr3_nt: TGCGCCAGCAGCTCCCGGGACAGACCTGCCCCGCACTATAATGAAAAACTGTTTTTT
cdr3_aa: CASSSRDRPAPHYNEKLFF

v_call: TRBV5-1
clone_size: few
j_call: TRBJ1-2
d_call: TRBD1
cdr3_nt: TGCGCCAGCCGAACCAACAGGGGGCAGAACTATGGCTACACCTTC
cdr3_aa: CASRTNRGQNYGYTF

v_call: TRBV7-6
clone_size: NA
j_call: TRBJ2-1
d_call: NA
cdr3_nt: TGTGCCAGCAGTCGCCAGGGGAGCGGGATAAATGAGCAGTTCTTC
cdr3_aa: CASSRQGSGINEQFF

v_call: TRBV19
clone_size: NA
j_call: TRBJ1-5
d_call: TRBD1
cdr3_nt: TGTGCCAGTAGTAAACGACAGGGTGGGGTTCAGCCCCAGCATTTT
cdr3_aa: CASSKRQGGVQPQHF

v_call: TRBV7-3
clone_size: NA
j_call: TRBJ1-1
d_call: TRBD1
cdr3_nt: TGTGCCAGCAGCCCCCGACCGGGACAGGCCCCGTTCTTT
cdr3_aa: CASSPRPGQAPFF

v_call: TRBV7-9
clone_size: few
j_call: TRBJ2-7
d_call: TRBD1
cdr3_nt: TGTGCCAGCAGCCCCGGGACAGGGGTTTCCTACGAGCAGTACTTC
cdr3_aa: CASSPGTGVSYEQYF

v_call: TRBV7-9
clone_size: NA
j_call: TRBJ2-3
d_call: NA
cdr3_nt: TGTGCCAGCAGCTTAGGAGAGACAGATACGCAGTATTTT
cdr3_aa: CASSLGETDTQYF

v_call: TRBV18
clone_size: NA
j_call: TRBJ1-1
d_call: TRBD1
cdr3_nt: TGTGCCAGCTCACAGAATGACAGGGGGTTCATGAACACTGAAGCTTTCTTT
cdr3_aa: CASSQNDRGFMNTEAFF

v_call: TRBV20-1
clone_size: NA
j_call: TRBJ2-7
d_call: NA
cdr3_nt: TGCAGTGCTCTTCAGGCCTACGAGCAGTACTTC
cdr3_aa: CSALQAYEQYF

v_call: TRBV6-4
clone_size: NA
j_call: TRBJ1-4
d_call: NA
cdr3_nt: TGTGCCAGCAGTAGACAGGCAACTAATGAAAAACTGTTTTTT
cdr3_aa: CASSRQATNEKLFF

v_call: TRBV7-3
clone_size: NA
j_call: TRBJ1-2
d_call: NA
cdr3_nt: TGTGCCAGCAGCTCTATAGGGGGGGAAGGCTACACCTTC
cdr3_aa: CASSSIGGEGYTF

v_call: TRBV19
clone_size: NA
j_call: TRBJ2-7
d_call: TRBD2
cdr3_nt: TGTGCCAGTAGTGACGGACTAGCGGGTGAGACCTACGAGCAGTACTTC
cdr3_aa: CASSDGLAGETYEQYF

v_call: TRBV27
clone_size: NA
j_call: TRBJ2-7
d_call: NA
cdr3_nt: TGTGCCAGCAGCGCAGGAGGGTACGAGCAGTACTTC
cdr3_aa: CASSAGGYEQYF

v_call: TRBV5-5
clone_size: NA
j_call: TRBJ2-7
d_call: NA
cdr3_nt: TGTGCCAGCAGCTTGGTACAGGGAAAACCCTACGAGCAGTACTTC
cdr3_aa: CASSLVQGKPYEQYF

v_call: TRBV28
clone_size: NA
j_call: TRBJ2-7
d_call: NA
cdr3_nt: TGTGCCAGCAGTTTAATCGTCAGGGCTTGGGCGGACGAGCAGTACTTC
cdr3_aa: CASSLIVRAWADEQYF

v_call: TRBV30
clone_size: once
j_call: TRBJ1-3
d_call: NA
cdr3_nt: TGTGCCTGGACAGGGACAAACTCTGGAAACACCATATATTTT
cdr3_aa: CAWTGTNSGNTIYF

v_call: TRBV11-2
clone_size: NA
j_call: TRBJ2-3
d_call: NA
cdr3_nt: TGTGCCAGCAGCTTAGATCATATGGCCAGGGGCGCTCGAACAGATACGCAGTATTTT
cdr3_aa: CASSLDHMARGARTDTQYF

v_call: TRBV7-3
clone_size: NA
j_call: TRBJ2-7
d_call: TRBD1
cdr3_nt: TGTGCCAGCAGCCTTGGGACAGGGCCCTACGAGCAGTACTTC
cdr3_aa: CASSLGTGPYEQYF

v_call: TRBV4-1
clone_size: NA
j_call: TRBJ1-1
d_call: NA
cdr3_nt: TGCGCCAGCAGCCAAGTGGGCCTTAACACTGAAGCTTTCTTT
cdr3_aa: CASSQVGLNTEAFF

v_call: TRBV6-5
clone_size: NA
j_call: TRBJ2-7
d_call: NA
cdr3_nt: TGTGCCAGCAGTCGCCAGGGCTACGAGCAGTACTTC
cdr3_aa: CASSRQGYEQYF

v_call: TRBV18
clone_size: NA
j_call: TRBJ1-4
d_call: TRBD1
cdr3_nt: TGTGCCAGCTCCCGGGACAGTAATGAAAAACTGTTTTTT
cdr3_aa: CASSRDSNEKLFF

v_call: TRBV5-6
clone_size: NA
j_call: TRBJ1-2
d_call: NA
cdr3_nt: TGTGCCAGCAGCTTGATATTAACAGCCAGCTATGGCTACACCTTC
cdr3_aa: CASSLILTASYGYTF

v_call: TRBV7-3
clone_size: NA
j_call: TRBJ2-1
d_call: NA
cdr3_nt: TGTGCCAGCAGCCCGGTGGGGGGCTCCTACAATGAGCAGTTCTTC
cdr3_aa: CASSPVGGSYNEQFF

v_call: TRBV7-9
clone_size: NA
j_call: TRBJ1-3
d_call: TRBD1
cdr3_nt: TGTGCCAGCAGCCTAGGGACAGATGGAAACACCATATATTTT
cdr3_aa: CASSLGTDGNTIYF

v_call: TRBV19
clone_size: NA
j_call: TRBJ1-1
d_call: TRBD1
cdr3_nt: TGTGCCTCTACCTTACAGGGGGCACTAGGGTCTGAAGCTTTCTTT
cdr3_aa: CASTLQGALGSEAFF